Shown below are 14 T cell receptor beta chains from a single sample sequenced in a study of T cells in Graves' hyperthyroidism and ophthalmopathy. Amplified regions were TCR beta CDR3 sequences from RNA transcripts. TCR CDR3 underwent first-round RT-PCR with the HTBI primer set. TCRdb re-called the multiplex PCR reads with MiXCR, one entry per CDR3 protein. Of over 300,000 distinct CDR3 sequences in the sample, roughly 14% are singletons; the top ten hold 8% to 13%. What was sequenced was blood. These TCRs come from a woman aged 55-75 years with Graves' hyperthyroidism.

This clonotype has at least ten counts. The chain couples TRBV5-1 to TRBJ2-5; 7 bases fit TRBD2. The germline V gene encodes CDR1 SGHRS and CDR2 YFSETQ. CDR3 length equals 15 residues. Trimming cost V 4 bases and J 4 bases; bases outside gene matches: 10. CDR3 sequence: CASSRGRGDGETQYF. Written as DNA, the CDR3 is TGCGCCAGCAGCAGGGGACGGGGGGACGGAGAGACCCAGTACTTC.

This clonotype was found many times. This chain joins TRBV4-1 and TRBJ2-7; TRBD2 matches at 14 bases. CDR1 and CDR2 (germline): MGHRA, YSYEKL. This CDR3 region has 16 residues. Germline trimming cut 3 bases from V and 7 bases from J; bases unmatched to any gene: 8. CDR3 loop: CASSQGGLAGAREQYF. CDR3 nucleotides: TGCGCCAGCAGCCAGGGGGGACTAGCGGGAGCTCGGGAGCAGTACTTC.

This clonotype was observed many times. The genes are TRBV7-9 and TRBJ2-1; no definite D call. CDR1 SEHNR and CDR2 FQNEAQ come from the germline V gene (reference sequence). The CDR3 is 16 amino acids. Trimming stripped 5 bases from V and 8 bases from J, with 22 bases between. The CDR3 here is CASSRSRVSGHDEQFF. Here the CDR3 DNA reads TGTGCCAGCAGCCGCTCCCGGGTTTCCGGTCATGATGAGCAGTTCTTC.

In this sample, this clonotype turned up many times. The genes are TRBV7-3 and TRBJ2-2; weak D call: TRBD2 (5 bases). This CDR3 has 13 residues. Germline V gives CDR1 SGHTA, CDR2 FQGTGA. The germline V and J ends were trimmed by 5 bases and 5 bases, with 9 bases remaining between them. The CDR3 loop reads CASSLSGTGELFF. As DNA, the CDR3 is TGTGCCAGCAGCCTTTCGGGGACCGGGGAGCTGTTTTTT.

This clonotype occurred many times. The V gene is TRBV2, the J gene TRBJ2-2; 13 nucleotides line up with TRBD2. This CDR3 spans 16 amino acids. The V segment lost 4 bases and the J segment 4 bases; nucleotides outside the gene matches: 3. Germline-derived CDR1 and CDR2 are SNHLY and FYNNEI. The CDR3 DNA reads TGTGCCAGCAGTGGGACTAGCGGGAGAGGCACCGGGGAGCTGTTTTTT. This sequence encodes CASSGTSGRGTGELFF.

The chain links TRBV10-3 to TRBJ2-3; tentative D call: TRBD2 (6 bases). The CDR3 contains 15 residues. The V end lost 8 bases, the J end lost 0 bases, and 15 bases lay between the germline ends. Germline CDR1 and CDR2: ENHRY and SYGVKD. The DNA for the CDR3 is TGTGCCATCGCAGTTGGCGGGGCTAGCACAGATACGCAGTATTTT. It is translated as CAIAVGGASTDTQYF.

On this clonotype: A much larger clone differs by one base, so this may be a read error. The chain recombines TRBV20-1 with TRBJ2-1, with 8 bases identical to TRBD2. Germline loops: CDR1 DFQATT, CDR2 SNEGSKA (reference sequence). This CDR3 is 15 amino acids long. The chain's CDR3 is CSASRVAGGPNEQLF. As DNA, the CDR3 is TGCAGTGCTAGCCGAGTGGCGGGAGGTCCCAATGAGCAGCTCTTC.

V is TRBV28 and J is TRBJ1-1, with no clear D. Trimming left V 2 bases short and J 6 bases short, with 16 bases between. CDR1 is MDHEN, CDR2 SYDVKM, per germline. The CDR3 has 15 amino acids. The CDR3 sequence: CASSLDPAIVPEAFF. The CDR3 DNA reads TGTGCCAGCAGTTTAGACCCAGCTATTGTCCCTGAAGCTTTCTTT.

In its sample, this clonotype was seen a few times. The rearrangement links TRBV7-2 to TRBJ1-2, with TRBD1 matching 7 bases. The CDR3 is 14 residues long. CDR1 and CDR2 from the germline V gene are SGHTA and FQGNSA. Trimming at V came to 5 bases and at J to 7 bases, leaving 10 bases not matched to a gene. In DNA, the CDR3 is TGTGCCAGCAGCCCGGGAGACAGGGAGTGTGGCTACACCTTC. It codes for CASSPGDRECGYTF.

This clonotype was counted ten times or more. The chain combines TRBV5-1 with TRBJ2-3; 11 bases line up with TRBD2. Per germline, CDR1 SGHRS and CDR2 YFSETQ. Unmatched junction bases numbered 1, after V lost 2 bases and J lost 2 bases. This CDR3 region has 15 residues. The CDR3, as DNA: TGCGCCAGCAGCTTACTAGCGGGGGTCACAGATACGCAGTATTTT. This encodes CASSLLAGVTDTQYF.

This clonotype was detected many times. J is TRBJ2-1 and V is TRBV2, with 7 bases that match TRBD2. The CDR3 runs to 14 residues. The germline gives CDR1 SNHLY, CDR2 FYNNEI. With 8 bases clipped from V and 8 bases from J, the junction kept 12 bases outside the gene matches. This chain's CDR3 is CASARSSGRDEQFF. CDR3 coding DNA: TGTGCCAGCGCTCGCTCTAGCGGAAGGGATGAGCAGTTCTTC.

This clonotype came up a few times. CDR3 loop: CASSLARRTGQDSNQPQHF. The CDR3 bases are TGTGCCAGCAGCTTAGCGAGACGAACTGGACAGGATAGCAATCAGCCCCAGCATTTT. This rearrangement joins TRBV7-8 to TRBJ1-5; 7 bases are shared with TRBD1. The CDR3 totals 19 residues. CDR1 and CDR2 from the germline V gene are SGHVS and FQNEAQ. Trimming cost V 0 bases and J 0 bases; bases outside gene matches: 11.

This clonotype showed up many times. This chain connects TRBV6-4 to TRBJ1-1; 7 bases line up with TRBD1. CDR1 and CDR2 (germline): MRHNA, SNTAGT. Trimming cost V 3 bases and J 1 base; bases outside gene matches: 11. This CDR3 comprises 17 residues. CDR3 loop: CASSDSDRVGGNTEAFF. CDR3 DNA sequence: TGTGCCAGCAGTGATTCTGACAGGGTAGGAGGGAACACTGAAGCTTTCTTT.

This clonotype was detected many times. The CDR3 nucleotides are TGTGCCAGCAGCTTCGTCAGGGGAAGAGGGAACACTGAAGCTTTCTTT. Amino acid sequence: CASSFVRGRGNTEAFF. The chain has TRBV11-2 and TRBJ1-1, with a tentative D call TRBD1 (6 bases). Germline-derived CDR1 and CDR2 are SGHAT and FQNNGV. The CDR3 consists of 16 residues. V dropped 3 bases and J dropped 1 base, with 15 bases sitting between them.